The 3 T cell receptor beta chains reported below all come from one sample, sequenced in a study of identical twins. TCRdb re-analysed the 5' RACE reads in MiXCR, keeping a single row per CDR3 protein. The sample has 700,000 or so distinct CDR3 sequences; about 9.4% are singletons. These records were also assigned to another study, of yellow fever vaccine responses in identical twins.

Sequences were obtained from PBMCs. The origin of the receptors is a young woman in good health.

This clonotype has a handful of counts. The V call is TRBV20-1, the J call TRBJ2-1; no reliable D call. Germline-derived CDR1 and CDR2 are DFQATT and SNEGSKA (reference sequence). V was shortened by 2 bases and J by 2 bases, with 4 bases between the two germline ends. The CDR3 has 12 residues. CDR3 DNA sequence: TGCAGTGCTAGACCCCCCTACAATGAGCAGTTCTTC. This codes for CSARPPYNEQFF.

This rearrangement joins TRBV13 to TRBJ2-5; 7 nucleotides match TRBD2. V lost 0 bases to trimming and J lost 5 bases; unmatched junction nucleotides: 9. The CDR3 is 16 residues long. CDR1 is PRHDT and CDR2 is FYEKMQ in the germline V gene (reference sequence). Written as DNA, the CDR3 is TGTGCCAGCAGCTTAGGATCACCGGGAGGCTGGGAGACCCAGTACTTC. Its protein is CASSLGSPGGWETQYF.

The V and J genes are TRBV2 and TRBJ1-1, with D maybe TRBD1 (6 bases). Germline CDR1 and CDR2: SNHLY and FYNNEI. There are 13 residues in the CDR3. Deletions cut 6 bases from V and 7 bases from J, with 15 bases between. CDR3: CASRGEQGIEAFF. The CDR3 DNA follows: TGTGCCAGCAGGGGGGAACAGGGAATTGAAGCTTTCTTT.